The 18 T cell receptor beta chains given below trace back to one sample, sequenced in a study of circulating CD8 cells and anti-PD-1 response in melanoma. Live CD3+CD8+TCRalphabeta+ cells were sorted into four subsets by PD-1 and/or TIGIT. TCR libraries were prepared from roughly 14 ng of total RNA with the QIAseq Immune Repertoire TCR panel. Via MiXCR, TCRdb re-called the reads, giving one row per CDR3 protein. In the table there are 250 to 300 distinct CDR3 sequences, under 14% of which are singletons. The source material was CD8+ T cells from PBMCs, sampled at baseline or after one month of anti-PD-1 therapy (not recorded which). The receptors come from a human donor with melanoma.

By share, this clonotype counts as large (0.1 to 1%). Compared with germline, one end of the junction differs, possibly owing to a read error. CDR3 DNA sequence: TGCGCCAGCAGTCTACCCCTAATGGCACGGAACCTACGAGCAGTACTCCACTTTGATTCAGCCTTC. Its protein product is CASSLPLMARNLRAVLHFDSAF. The rearrangement uses TRBV23-1 and TRBJ2-7; D is ambiguous. TRBV23-1 counts as an open reading frame of uncertain function. This CDR3 spans 22 amino acids.

This clonotype was counted once. A read error may explain this, as a much larger clone is one base away. V gene TRBV2 combines with J gene TRBJ1-2, with 9 nucleotides matching TRBD1. The CDR3 runs to 15 residues. Germline V gives CDR1 SNHLY, CDR2 FYNNEI. The CDR3 loop is CGSRGTGGNNCGYTF. The CDR3 bases are TGTGGCAGCAGAGGTACAGGGGGCAATAACTGTGGCTACACCTTC.

This clonotype was counted a few times. A read error may explain this, as a much larger clone is one base away. The chain recombines TRBV7-3 with TRBJ2-3; D ambiguous. The CDR3 covers 15 residues. V lost 5 bases and J 8 bases, leaving 20 bases between the germline ends. Germline V gene sequence: CDR1 SGHTA, CDR2 FQGTGA. The CDR3 is CASSLRPAPRITQYF. CDR3 coding DNA: TGTGCCAGCAGCCTCCGGCCAGCCCCAAGGATTACGCAGTATTTT.

By share, this clonotype counts as large. This chain uses TRBV29-1 with TRBJ2-2; D not certain. This CDR3 has 11 amino acids. V dropped 7 bases and J dropped 9 bases, with 12 bases sitting between them. Germline loops: CDR1 SQVTM, CDR2 ANQGSEA. The CDR3 is CSGYLERELFF. The CDR3 DNA follows: TGCAGCGGCTATTTGGAAAGGGAGCTGTTTTTT.

This clonotype is large (0.1 to 1%) within its sample. This chain uses TRBV9 with TRBJ2-1; D possibly matches TRBD1 or TRBD2 (5 bases each). Between the trimmed V and J ends, which lost 1 base and 5 bases, there was a span of 13 bases. The germline V gene encodes CDR1 SGDLS and CDR2 YYNGEE. The CDR3 loop spans 15 amino acids. CDR3 coding DNA: TGTGCCAGCAGCGTATGGGGGAGCATAGACAATGAGCAGTTCTTC. This sequence encodes CASSVWGSIDNEQFF. The variable domain in full, completed from reference TRBV9 and TRBJ2-1, reads DSGVTQTPKHLITATGQRVTLRCSPRSGDLSVYWYQQSLDQGLQFLIQYYNGEERAKGNILERFSAQQFPDLHSELNLSSLELGDSALYFCASSVWGSIDNEQFFGPGTRLTVL.

This clonotype is categorized as large. The V and J genes are TRBV23-1 and TRBJ2-3; 10 bases agree with TRBD2. TRBV23-1 has ORF status, its function being uncertain. The CDR3 spans 16 residues. Trimming at V came to 1 base and at J to 3 bases, leaving 4 bases not matched to a gene. Written as DNA, the CDR3 is TGCGCCAGCAGTCAATTTGCAGCGGGGGGGACAGATACGCAGTATTTT. This translates into CASSQFAAGGTDTQYF.

In this sample, this clonotype is large. V and J are TRBV27 and TRBJ1-5; 8 bases agree with TRBD1. Germline values: CDR1 MNHEY, CDR2 SMNVEV (reference sequence). Trimming removed 5 bases from V and 2 bases from J; junction bases left unmatched: 2. The CDR3 extends over 14 amino acids. CDR3 protein: CASSEDRGNQPQHF. The CDR3 bases are TGTGCCAGCAGTGAGGACAGGGGCAATCAGCCCCAGCATTTT.

This clonotype is termed large (0.1 to 1%). The rearrangement joins TRBV7-6 to TRBJ2-2; a possible D gene is TRBD1 (6 bases). V lost 1 base and J lost 3, with 6 bases in between. This CDR3 comprises 14 residues. Germline CDR1 is SGHVS and CDR2 is FNYEAQ. The CDR3, as DNA: TGTGCCAGCAGCTTAGACAGGGACACCGGGGAGCTGTTTTTT. Encoded protein: CASSLDRDTGELFF.

The table lists this clonotype with a few counts. The chain is built from TRBV28 and TRBJ2-1, with a tentative D call TRBD1 (5 bases). The CDR3 length is 15 residues. Trimming took off 2 bases at V and 8 bases at J, with 16 bases between the two ends. The V gene's germline CDR1 is MDHEN and CDR2 SYDVKM. The CDR3: CASSLPGAVGDEQFF. CDR3 coding DNA: TGTGCCAGCAGTTTACCGGGCGCAGTAGGGGATGAGCAGTTCTTC.

This clonotype counts as medium-sized. The J gene is TRBJ2-3, the V gene TRBV7-2; D gene ambiguous. Trimming left V 1 base short and J 5 bases short, with 10 bases between. CDR1 is SGHTA and CDR2 is FQGNSA in the germline V gene. This CDR3 spans 14 amino acids. The CDR3 DNA sequence: TGTGCCAGCAGCTTAGACCTATATGTAGATACGCAGTATTTT. It encodes CASSLDLYVDTQYF.

In this sample, this clonotype is large. V usage is TRBV6-5 and J usage is TRBJ2-7, with TRBD2 matching 14 bases. The CDR3 length is 16 residues. Trimming removed 5 bases from V and 3 bases from J; junction bases left unmatched: 6. Germline loops: CDR1 MNHEY, CDR2 SVGAGI. CDR3 region: CASSPGLAGDLYEQYF. The CDR3 DNA sequence: TGTGCCAGCAGTCCGGGACTAGCGGGGGACCTCTACGAGCAGTACTTC.

This clonotype is classed as large. CDR3: CASSQDGGYTF. The CDR3 DNA is TGCGCCAGCAGCCAAGATGGAGGCTACACCTTC. V and J are TRBV4-3 and TRBJ1-2; no clear D. The germline CDR1 and CDR2 sequences are LGHNA and YSLEER. The V gene lost 0 bases and the J gene lost 8 bases, with 4 bases spanning the gap. The CDR3 runs to 11 residues.

By sample fraction, this clonotype is medium-sized. The chain is built from TRBV1 and TRBJ2-3; TRBD2 is taken as the D call from the table, unchecked against the DNA. TRBV1 corresponds to a pseudogene. This CDR3 has 17 residues. In DNA form, the CDR3 reads TGCACCAGCAGCCAAGTTGGTTCTAGCGGGCCCACAGATACGCAGTATTTT. Amino acid sequence: CTSSQVGSSGPTDTQYF.

Sample share makes this clonotype large. The rearrangement links TRBV7-2 to TRBJ1-2; 7 nucleotides match TRBD1. V lost 5 bases to trimming and J lost 8 bases; unmatched junction nucleotides: 5. The germline V gene encodes CDR1 SGHTA and CDR2 FQGNSA. The CDR3 consists of 12 residues. CDR3 amino acids: CASSLTGVGYTF. The CDR3, as DNA: TGTGCCAGCAGCCTTACAGGGGTCGGCTACACCTTC. The variable domain in full, completed from reference TRBV7-2 and TRBJ1-2, reads GAGVSQSPSNKVTEKGKDVELRCDPISGHTALYWYRQSLGQGLEFLIYFQGNSAPDKSGLPSDRFSAERTGGSVSTLTIQRTQQEDSAVYLCASSLTGVGYTFGSGTRLTVV.

This clonotype was seen only a few times. This may be a read error, as it is one base from a much larger clone. J is TRBJ2-2 and V is TRBV12-3 or TRBV12-4; no clear D gene. Trimming stripped 3 bases from V and 0 bases from J, with 2 bases between. The CDR3 sequence is 13 residues long. The CDR3 protein is CASSFANTGELFF. The CDR3 nucleotides are TGTGCCAGCAGTTTTGCGAACACCGGGGAGCTGTTTTTT.

This clonotype is deemed large. CDR3 residues: CASSYSIGEAFF. The CDR3 DNA sequence: TGTGCCAGCAGTTACTCGATCGGAGAAGCTTTCTTT. The chain employs TRBV6-2 or TRBV6-3 and TRBJ1-1, with D hard to call. V lost 0 bases and J lost 8, with 7 bases in between. Germline V lookup: CDR1 MNHEY, CDR2 SVGEGT. The CDR3 extends over 12 amino acids.

This rearrangement joins TRBV7-2 to TRBJ2-5, with D possibly being TRBD1 or TRBD2 (6 bases each). The CDR3 has 14 residues. Germline CDR1 is SGHTA and CDR2 is FQGNSA. V was clipped by 5 bases and J by 3 bases, with 13 bases between them. The CDR3 spells CASSRWGAKETQYF. For the CDR3, the DNA is TGTGCCAGCAGCCGATGGGGGGCGAAAGAGACCCAGTACTTC.

By sample fraction, this clonotype is large. The rearrangement joins TRBV20-1 to TRBJ2-7, with 9 bases identical to TRBD1. The CDR3 extends over 15 amino acids. Trimming removed 5 bases from V and 7 bases from J; junction bases left unmatched: 15. CDR1 DFQATT and CDR2 SNEGSKA come from the germline V gene (reference sequence). CDR3 protein: CSAQEGTGRILEQYF. CDR3 bases: TGCAGTGCTCAGGAGGGGACAGGGCGAATCTTAGAGCAGTACTTC.